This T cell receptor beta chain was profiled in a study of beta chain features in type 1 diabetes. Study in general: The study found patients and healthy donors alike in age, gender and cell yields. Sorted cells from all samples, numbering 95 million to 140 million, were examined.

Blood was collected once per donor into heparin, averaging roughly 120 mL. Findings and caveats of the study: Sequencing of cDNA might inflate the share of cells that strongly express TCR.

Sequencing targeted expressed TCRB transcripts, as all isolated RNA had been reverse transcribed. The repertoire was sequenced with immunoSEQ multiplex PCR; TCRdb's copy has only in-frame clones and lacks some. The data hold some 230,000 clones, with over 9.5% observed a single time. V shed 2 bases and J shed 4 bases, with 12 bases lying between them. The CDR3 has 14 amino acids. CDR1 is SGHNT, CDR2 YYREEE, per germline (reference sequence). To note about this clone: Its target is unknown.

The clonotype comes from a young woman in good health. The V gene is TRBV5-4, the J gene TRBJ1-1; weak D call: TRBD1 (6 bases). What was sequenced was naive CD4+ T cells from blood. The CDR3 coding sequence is TGTGCCAGCAGCTTTCAGGGGAGGGGCACTGAAGCTTTCTTT. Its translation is CASSFQGRGTEAFF. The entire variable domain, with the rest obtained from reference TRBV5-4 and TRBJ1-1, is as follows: ETGVTQSPTHLIKTRGQQVTLRCSSQSGHNTVSWYQQALGQGPQFIFQYYREEENGRGNFPPRFSGLQFPNYSSELNVNALELDDSALYLCASSFQGRGTEAFFGQGTRLTVV.